This TCR beta chain was captured by sequencing in a study of blood T cells in healthy people across ages. Note on this clonotype: Its antigen remains unknown.

Regarding the study as a whole: Not knowing donor CMV status may have confounded expanded clonotype changes. Getting older went along with TCR beta diversity per million T cells dropping roughly linearly. Donors of long life had a larger count of naive CD4+ cells and greater diversity than aged donors.

V was clipped by 2 bases and J by 6 bases; unmatched bases: 6. Germline CDR1 is MNHEY and CDR2 is SMNVEV (reference sequence). CDR3 length: 14 residues. It was with a sample-barcoded 5' primer and a J-beta primer mix that a second PCR of roughly 6 to 11 cycles was run. TCRdb recomputed calls from the 5' RACE reads with MiXCR, one row per CDR3 protein. The sample yields some 1.4 million distinct CDR3 sequences, approximately 40% seen once. The source of this sequence is a woman in her late teens or twenties in good health. Sequencing was carried out using blood. This chain connects TRBV27 to TRBJ2-7, with TRBD2 identical over 8 bases. The CDR3 region has the DNA TGTGCCAGCAGTTTACGAGCGGGAGTAATCGAGCAGTACTTC. It codes for CASSLRAGVIEQYF.